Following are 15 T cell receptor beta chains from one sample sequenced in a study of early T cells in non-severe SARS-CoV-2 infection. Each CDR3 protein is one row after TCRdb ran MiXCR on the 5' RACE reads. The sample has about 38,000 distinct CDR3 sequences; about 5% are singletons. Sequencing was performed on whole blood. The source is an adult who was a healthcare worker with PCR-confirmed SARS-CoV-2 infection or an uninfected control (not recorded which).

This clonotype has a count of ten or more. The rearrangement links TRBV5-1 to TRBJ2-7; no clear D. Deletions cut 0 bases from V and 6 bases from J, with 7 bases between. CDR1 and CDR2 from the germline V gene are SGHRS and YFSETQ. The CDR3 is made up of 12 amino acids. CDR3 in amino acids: CASSLAWGEQYF. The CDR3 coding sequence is TGCGCCAGCAGCTTGGCCTGGGGCGAGCAGTACTTC. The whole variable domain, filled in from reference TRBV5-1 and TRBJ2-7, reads KAGVTQTPRYLIKTRGQQVTLSCSPISGHRSVSWYQQTPGQGLQFLFEYFSETQRNKGNFPGRFSGRQFSNSRSEMNVSTLELGDSALYLCASSLAWGEQYFGPGTRLTVT.

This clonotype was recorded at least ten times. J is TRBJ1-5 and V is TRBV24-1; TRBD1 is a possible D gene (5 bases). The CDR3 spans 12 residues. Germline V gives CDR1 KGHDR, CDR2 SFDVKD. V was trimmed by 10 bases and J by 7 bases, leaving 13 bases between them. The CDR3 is CATRAGRQPQHF. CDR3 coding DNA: TGTGCCACGCGGGCAGGGCGCCAGCCCCAGCATTTT.

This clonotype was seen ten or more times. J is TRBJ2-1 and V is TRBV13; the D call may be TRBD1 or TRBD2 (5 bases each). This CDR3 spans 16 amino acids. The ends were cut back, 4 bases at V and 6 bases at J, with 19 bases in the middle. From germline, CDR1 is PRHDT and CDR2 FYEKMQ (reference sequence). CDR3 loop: CASSYPPGSPSNEQFF. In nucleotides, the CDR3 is TGTGCCAGCAGCTACCCCCCAGGGAGTCCTAGCAATGAGCAGTTCTTC.

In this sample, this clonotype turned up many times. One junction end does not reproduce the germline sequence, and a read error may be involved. The chain's CDR3 is CASSQGVRANEKLFF. DNA of the CDR3: TGCGCCAGCAGCCAAGGTGTCAGGGCTAACGAAAAACTGTTTTTT. The chain has TRBV4-1 and TRBJ1-4; D possibly corresponds to TRBD1 (5 bases). The CDR3 consists of 15 residues. CDR1 MGHRA and CDR2 YSYEKL come from the germline V gene.

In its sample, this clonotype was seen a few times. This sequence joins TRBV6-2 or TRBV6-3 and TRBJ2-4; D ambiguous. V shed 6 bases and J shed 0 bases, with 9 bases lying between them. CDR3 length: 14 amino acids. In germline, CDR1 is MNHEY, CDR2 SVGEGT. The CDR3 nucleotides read TGTGCCAGCAGGCCCCGATTAGCCAAAAACATTCAGTACTTC. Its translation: CASRPRLAKNIQYF.

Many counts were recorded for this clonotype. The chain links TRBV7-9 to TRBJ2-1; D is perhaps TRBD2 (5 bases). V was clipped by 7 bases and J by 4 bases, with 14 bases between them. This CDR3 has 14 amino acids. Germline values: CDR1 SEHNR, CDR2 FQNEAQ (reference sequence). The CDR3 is CASTPGSGYNEQFF. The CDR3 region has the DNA TGTGCCAGCACCCCGGGGAGTGGGTACAATGAGCAGTTCTTC.

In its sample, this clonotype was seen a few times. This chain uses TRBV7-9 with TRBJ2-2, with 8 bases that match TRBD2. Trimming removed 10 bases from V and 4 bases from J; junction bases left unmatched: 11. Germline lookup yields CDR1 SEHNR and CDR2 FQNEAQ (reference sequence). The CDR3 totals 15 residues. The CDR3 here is CAIGRLAGPTGELFF. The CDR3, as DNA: TGTGCCATCGGGAGGCTAGCGGGTCCCACCGGGGAGCTGTTTTTT.

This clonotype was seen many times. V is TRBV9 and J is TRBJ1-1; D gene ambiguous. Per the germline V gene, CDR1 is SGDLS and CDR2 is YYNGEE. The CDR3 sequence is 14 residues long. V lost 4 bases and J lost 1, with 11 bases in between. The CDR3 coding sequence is TGTGCCAGCAGCCCCCGGTGGGAGAACACTGAAGCTTTCTTT. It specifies CASSPRWENTEAFF.

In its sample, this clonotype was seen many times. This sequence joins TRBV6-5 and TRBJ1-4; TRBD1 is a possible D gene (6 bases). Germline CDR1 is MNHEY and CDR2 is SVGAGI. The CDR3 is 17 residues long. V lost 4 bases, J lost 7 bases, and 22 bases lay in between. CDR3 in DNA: TGTGCCAGCAGTTTGTCCGGGACAATCAGGGGTCGTGAAAAACTGTTTTTT. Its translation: CASSLSGTIRGREKLFF.

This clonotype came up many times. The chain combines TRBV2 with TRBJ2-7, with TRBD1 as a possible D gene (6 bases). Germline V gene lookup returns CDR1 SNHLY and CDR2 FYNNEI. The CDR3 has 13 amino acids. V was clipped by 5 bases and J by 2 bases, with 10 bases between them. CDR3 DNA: TGTGCCAGCAGTCGCGACAGGACCTACGAGCAGTACTTC. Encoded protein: CASSRDRTYEQYF.

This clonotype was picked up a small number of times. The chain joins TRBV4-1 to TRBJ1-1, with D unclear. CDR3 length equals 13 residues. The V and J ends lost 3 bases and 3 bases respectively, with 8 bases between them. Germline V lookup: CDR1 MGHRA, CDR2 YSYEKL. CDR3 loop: CASSHFSDTEAFF. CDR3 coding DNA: TGCGCCAGCAGCCATTTTTCTGACACTGAAGCTTTCTTT.

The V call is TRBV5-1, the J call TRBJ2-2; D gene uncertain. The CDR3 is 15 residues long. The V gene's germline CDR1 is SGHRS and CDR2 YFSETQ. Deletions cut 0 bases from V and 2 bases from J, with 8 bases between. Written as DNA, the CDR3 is TGCGCCAGCAGCTTGGCCGGCGGAAACACCGGGGAGCTGTTTTTT. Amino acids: CASSLAGGNTGELFF.

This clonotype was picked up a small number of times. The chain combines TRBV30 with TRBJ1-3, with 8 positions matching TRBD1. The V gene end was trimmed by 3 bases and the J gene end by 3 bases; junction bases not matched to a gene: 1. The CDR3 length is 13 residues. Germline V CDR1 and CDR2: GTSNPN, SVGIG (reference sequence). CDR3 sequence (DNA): TGTGCCTGGAGACAGGGGGGTGGAAACACCATATATTTT. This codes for CAWRQGGGNTIYF.

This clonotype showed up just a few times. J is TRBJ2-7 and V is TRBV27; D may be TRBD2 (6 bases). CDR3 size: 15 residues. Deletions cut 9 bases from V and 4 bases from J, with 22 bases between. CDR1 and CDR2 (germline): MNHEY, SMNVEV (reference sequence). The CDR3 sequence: CASSVWDSGTYEQYF. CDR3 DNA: TGTGCCAGTTCAGTGTGGGACTCAGGGACTTACGAGCAGTACTTC.

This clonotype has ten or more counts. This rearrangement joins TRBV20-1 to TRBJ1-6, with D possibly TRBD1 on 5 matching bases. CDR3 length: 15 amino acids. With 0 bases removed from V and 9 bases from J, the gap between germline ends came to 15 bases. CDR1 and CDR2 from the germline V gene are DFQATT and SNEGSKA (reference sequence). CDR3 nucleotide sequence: TGCAGTGCTAGAGATCAGTCAGTCGGGACTTCACCCCTCCACTTT. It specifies CSARDQSVGTSPLHF.